This record looks at one T cell receptor (beta chain) sequence and its context. Its antigen remains unidentified. TCRdb re-derived calls from the reads in MiXCR, one entry per CDR3 protein. Among approximately 910,000 distinct CDR3 sequences, roughly 30% were seen once, and the ten largest hold 10% to 15%. This sample stems from a study of T cell repertoires in cytomegalovirus infection. About the study: A matching HLA type, together with CMV infection, was signaled by public TCR beta signatures.

This material consisted of cultured CD8+ T cells from PBMCs, taken from culture after CMV antigen stimulation. This clonotype was obtained from a human donor in good health (CMV status not recorded). Some clones in this sample may be carry-over from other donors' samples.

The CDR3 loop is CASSLVWDVPYEQYV. As DNA, the CDR3 is TGTGCCAGCAGCTTAGTATGGGACGTTCCCTACGAGCAGTACGTC. The gene calls are TRBV7-8 and TRBJ2-7; D is tentatively TRBD1 or TRBD2 (5 bases each). The CDR3 contains 15 residues. Trimming stripped 1 base from V and 2 bases from J, with 12 bases between. Germline CDR1 and CDR2: SGHVS and FQNEAQ.